Presented here are 25 T cell receptor beta chains from one specimen sequenced in a study of blood T cell repertoires in COVID-19. Profiled with immunoSEQ multiplex PCR; TCRdb holds only in-frame clones, not every one. Here the sample spans about 220,000 clones, roughly 84% being singletons. The sample consisted of PBMCs or T cells enriched from blood (not recorded which). Receptors were obtained from a woman in her forties who had recovered from COVID-19.

V usage is TRBV27 and J usage is TRBJ1-3, with 7 bases fitting TRBD1. V trimming: 6 bases; J trimming: 4 bases; junction bases outside the gene matches: 6. Germline values: CDR1 MNHEY, CDR2 SMNVEV (reference sequence). The CDR3 is 14 amino acids. The CDR3 protein is CASRPQGYGNTIYF. The CDR3 DNA is TGTGCCAGCAGACCACAGGGGTACGGAAACACCATATATTTT.

The V gene is TRBV7-9, the J gene TRBJ2-1, with D unclear. The CDR3 loop spans 11 amino acids. V was cut by 7 bases and J by 11 bases, with 12 bases left in between. Germline values: CDR1 SEHNR, CDR2 FQNEAQ (reference sequence). This CDR3 is CASTGRGQQFF. As DNA, the CDR3 is TGTGCCAGCACTGGCCGTGGGCAGCAGTTCTTC.

This chain connects TRBV27 to TRBJ1-6; D ambiguous. V was clipped by 8 bases and J by 3 bases, with 8 bases between them. CDR1 and CDR2 (germline): MNHEY, SMNVEV (reference sequence). The CDR3 has 13 residues. This CDR3 reads CASGPVYNSPLHF. For the CDR3, the DNA is TGTGCCAGCGGGCCAGTCTATAATTCACCCCTCCACTTT.

The chain is built from TRBV6-5 and TRBJ2-5; D possibly corresponds to TRBD2 (6 bases). Germline loops: CDR1 MNHEY, CDR2 SVGAGI. V was clipped by 6 bases and J by 4 bases, with 18 bases between them. The CDR3 totals 15 residues. CDR3 bases: TGTGCCAGCAGCCCGGGTGGCGGGGTTCGAGAGACCCAGTACTTC. Protein product: CASSPGGGVRETQYF.

The chain uses TRBV19 and TRBJ2-4; 7 bases are shared with TRBD2. The CDR3 consists of 15 residues. Looked up from germline, CDR1 is LNHDA and CDR2 is SQIVND (reference sequence). With V trimmed by 3 bases and J by 4 bases, 6 bases remained unmatched. CDR3 amino acids: CASSIGQGLKNIQYF. CDR3 DNA: TGTGCCAGTAGTATTGGGCAGGGACTAAAAAACATTCAGTACTTC.

This clone was found a few times. This chain links TRBV7-9 with TRBJ1-6; 9 bases line up with TRBD1. Germline assignment: CDR1 SEHNR and CDR2 FQNEAQ (reference sequence). Trimming took 2 bases from V and 6 from J; bases not matched to a gene: 2. The CDR3 length is 15 residues. As DNA, the CDR3 is TGTGCCAGCAGCTTACCGGGACAGGGTAATTCACCCCTCCACTTT. Translation gives CASSLPGQGNSPLHF.

With regard to this clone: Other DNA sequences from this sample encode an identical CDR3 as well. The rearrangement links TRBV18 to TRBJ2-7; 7 nucleotides agree with TRBD1. CDR3 size: 13 residues. The trim removed 6 bases at V and 4 bases at J, leaving 6 bases unmatched. Germline V CDR1 and CDR2: KGHSH, LQKENI. CDR3 nucleotide sequence: TGTGCCAGCTCGCCGGGACAGTCATACGAGCAGTACGTC. Encoded protein: CASSPGQSYEQYV.

This chain connects TRBV5-6 to TRBJ2-2; TRBD1 matches at 9 bases. V shed 5 bases, J shed 4 bases, and the junction held 6 bases outside the gene matches. Germline V lookup: CDR1 SGHDT, CDR2 YYEEEE. This CDR3 region has 15 residues. The CDR3 nucleotides are TGTGCCAGCAGTTCCGGGACAGGGATCACCGGGGAGCTGTTTTTT. Its protein product is CASSSGTGITGELFF.

V usage is TRBV11-3 and J usage is TRBJ1-1; D is uncertain. The CDR3 runs 12 residues. Trimming took 2 bases from V and 6 from J, leaving 7 bases between them. CDR1 and CDR2 (germline): SGHNT, YENEEA. The CDR3 coding sequence is TGTGCCAGCAGCTTAAGGACTTCTGAAGCTTTCTTT. Its protein product is CASSLRTSEAFF.

The V and J genes are TRBV5-4 and TRBJ2-1; D is undetermined. CDR1 and CDR2 from the germline V gene are SGHNT and YYREEE (reference sequence). The CDR3 runs 12 residues. The V end lost 3 bases, the J end lost 9 bases, and 10 bases lay between the germline ends. DNA for the CDR3: TGTGCCAGCAGCTCTGGTAGCTCTGAGCAGTTCTTC. It specifies CASSSGSSEQFF.

The chain carries TRBV12-3 or TRBV12-4 and TRBJ1-1, with D unresolved. The CDR3 runs to 13 residues. V lost 4 bases and J lost 1, with 7 bases in between. The CDR3 DNA follows: TGTGCCAGCAGTTCAACTTCGAACACTGAAGCTTTCTTT. Translated, it gives CASSSTSNTEAFF.

This chain connects TRBV7-2 to TRBJ2-7; a possible D gene is TRBD1 (7 bases). CDR1 and CDR2 (germline): SGHTA, FQGNSA. V lost 1 base to trimming and J lost 6 bases, with 13 bases between them. The CDR3 runs to 14 residues. This CDR3 is CASSLGGGGTEQYF. The CDR3 DNA sequence: TGTGCCAGCAGCTTAGGAGGGGGCGGGACCGAGCAGTACTTC.

The chain joins TRBV2 to TRBJ1-5; TRBD1 might be the D (5 bases). The V end was cut by 6 bases, the J end by 1 base, with 13 bases between. The CDR3 runs 15 residues. Looked up from germline, CDR1 is SNHLY and CDR2 is FYNNEI. In DNA, the CDR3 is TGTGCCAGCAGGTGGACACCCAAGAGCAATCAGCCCCAGCATTTT. Encoded protein: CASRWTPKSNQPQHF.

The chain employs TRBV7-2 and TRBJ2-3, with TRBD2 matching 13 bases. CDR1 SGHTA and CDR2 FQGNSA come from the germline V gene. Germline trimming cut 1 base from V and 5 bases from J; bases unmatched to any gene: 3. The CDR3 has 16 amino acids. The CDR3 region is CASSLGTSGRGDTQYF. The CDR3 nucleotides read TGTGCCAGCAGCTTAGGGACTAGCGGGAGAGGAGATACGCAGTATTTT. The full variable domain, its missing parts supplied by reference TRBV7-2 and TRBJ2-3, is GAGVSQSPSNKVTEKGKDVELRCDPISGHTALYWYRQSLGQGLEFLIYFQGNSAPDKSGLPSDRFSAERTGGSVSTLTIQRTQQEDSAVYLCASSLGTSGRGDTQYFGPGTRLTVL.

This chain uses TRBV7-2 with TRBJ2-3; D is possibly TRBD2 (6 bases). Between the trimmed V and J ends, which lost 5 bases and 0 bases, there was a span of 12 bases. CDR1 is SGHTA and CDR2 is FQGNSA in the germline V gene. The length of the CDR3 is 15 residues. The CDR3 protein is CASSPGLTSTDTQYF. The CDR3 DNA reads TGTGCCAGCAGCCCGGGACTTACTAGCACAGATACGCAGTATTTT.

The chain uses TRBV3-1 (or the pseudogene TRBV3-2) and TRBJ1-5; the D is unclear. With 3 bases removed from V and 4 bases from J, the gap between germline ends came to 4 bases. Germline V lookup: CDR1 LGHDT, CDR2 YNNKEL (reference sequence). The CDR3 covers 12 residues. Here the CDR3 DNA reads TGTGCCAGCAGCCAGCAGAATCAGCCCCAGCATTTT. Encoded protein: CASSQQNQPQHF.

There are a few counts of this clone. This sequence joins TRBV11-2 and TRBJ2-2, with D perhaps TRBD2 (5 bases). The CDR3 totals 12 residues. Trimming stripped 6 bases from V and 6 bases from J, with 8 bases between. CDR1 and CDR2 (germline): SGHAT, FQNNGV. CDR3 amino acids: CASRKAAGELFF. DNA of the CDR3: TGTGCCAGCAGAAAAGCGGCCGGGGAGCTGTTTTTT.

The chain couples TRBV4-1 to TRBJ1-2, with D unresolved. V was shortened by 4 bases and J by 4 bases, with 16 bases between the two germline ends. Germline-derived CDR1 and CDR2 are MGHRA and YSYEKL. The CDR3 extends over 15 amino acids. CDR3 loop: CASSPLVSGLYGYTF. CDR3 bases: TGCGCCAGCAGCCCCTTAGTCTCAGGTCTCTATGGCTACACCTTC.

The V gene is TRBV5-6, the J gene TRBJ2-5; 9 positions agree with TRBD1. J was trimmed by 4 bases and V by 2 bases; bases with no gene match: 6. This CDR3 is 15 amino acids long. Germline values: CDR1 SGHDT, CDR2 YYEEEE. The CDR3 nucleotides read TGTGCCAGCAGCTTAGGGACAGGGATCGGAGAGACCCAGTACTTC. Translating gives CASSLGTGIGETQYF. The variable domain in full, with the rest retrieved from reference TRBV5-6 and TRBJ2-5, is DAGVTQSPTHLIKTRGQQVTLRCSPKSGHDTVSWYQQALGQGPQFIFQYYEEEERQRGNFPDRFSGHQFPNYSSELNVNALLLGDSALYLCASSLGTGIGETQYFGPGTRLLVL.

V is TRBV7-2 and J is TRBJ2-3, with D possibly matching TRBD2 (6 bases). Germline lookup yields CDR1 SGHTA and CDR2 FQGNSA. This CDR3 comprises 13 residues. Trimming took 5 bases from V and 6 from J, leaving 12 bases between them. This chain's CDR3 is CASSPNSGDTQYF. The CDR3 DNA is TGTGCCAGCAGCCCCAATAGCGGTGATACGCAGTATTTT.

A note on this clone: The same CDR3 can be traced to other DNA sequences in this sample. The genes are TRBV18 and TRBJ2-7, with TRBD2 as a possible D gene (6 bases). This CDR3 is 14 amino acids long. Germline-derived CDR1 and CDR2 are KGHSH and LQKENI. Deletions cut 3 bases from V and 0 bases from J, with 9 bases between. The CDR3 spells CASSPSGSSYEQYF. In DNA, the CDR3 is TGTGCCAGCTCACCGTCCGGGAGCTCCTACGAGCAGTACTTC.

The chain links TRBV24-1 to TRBJ2-1; D is possibly TRBD2 (6 bases). Deletions cut 2 bases from V and 5 bases from J, with 12 bases between. The CDR3 runs 15 residues. Germline CDR1 is KGHDR and CDR2 is SFDVKD. CDR3 region: CATSDYYGSNNEQFF. The CDR3 bases are TGTGCCACCAGTGATTATTACGGGAGCAACAATGAGCAGTTCTTC.

The table lists this clone with a count of one. The rearrangement joins TRBV10-3 to TRBJ1-2; unclear D gene. V shed 7 bases and J shed 8 bases, with 20 bases lying between them. The germline gives CDR1 ENHRY, CDR2 SYGVKD. This CDR3 has 14 amino acids. The CDR3 reads CAITSGKVGDGYTF. The CDR3 DNA reads as TGTGCCATCACCTCGGGAAAAGTGGGAGACGGCTACACCTTC.

The rearrangement uses TRBV6-5 and TRBJ1-4, with D perhaps TRBD1 (5 bases). There are 14 residues in the CDR3. Trimming cost V 4 bases and J 0 bases, with 6 bases left between them. Germline loops: CDR1 MNHEY, CDR2 SVGAGI. Written as DNA, the CDR3 is TGTGCCAGCAGTTTGACAGCAACTAATGAAAAACTGTTTTTT. Translated: CASSLTATNEKLFF.

J is TRBJ1-2 and V is TRBV27, with D tentatively TRBD1 (6 bases). The CDR3 contains 14 residues. With 4 bases removed from V and 3 bases from J, the gap between germline ends came to 12 bases. The germline gives CDR1 MNHEY, CDR2 SMNVEV (reference sequence). The CDR3 region is CASSSGQTYYGYTF. In nucleotides, the CDR3 is TGTGCCAGCAGTTCCGGACAGACGTACTATGGCTACACCTTC.